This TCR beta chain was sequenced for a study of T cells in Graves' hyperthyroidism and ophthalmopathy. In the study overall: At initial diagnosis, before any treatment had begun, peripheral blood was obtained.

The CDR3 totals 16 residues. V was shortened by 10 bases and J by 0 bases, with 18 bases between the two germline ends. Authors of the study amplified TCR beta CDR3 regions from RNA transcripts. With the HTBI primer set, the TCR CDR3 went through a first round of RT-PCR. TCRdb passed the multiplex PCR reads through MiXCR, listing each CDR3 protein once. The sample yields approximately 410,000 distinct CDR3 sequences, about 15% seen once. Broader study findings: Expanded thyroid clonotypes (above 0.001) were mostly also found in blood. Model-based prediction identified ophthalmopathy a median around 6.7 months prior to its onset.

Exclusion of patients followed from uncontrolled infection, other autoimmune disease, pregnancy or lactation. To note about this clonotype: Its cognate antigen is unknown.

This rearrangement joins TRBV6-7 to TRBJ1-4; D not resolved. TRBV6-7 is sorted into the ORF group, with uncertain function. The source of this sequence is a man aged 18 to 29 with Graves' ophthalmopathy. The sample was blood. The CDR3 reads CATSGIQPATNEKLFF. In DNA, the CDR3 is TGTGCCACCAGCGGAATCCAACCAGCAACTAATGAAAAACTGTTTTTT.